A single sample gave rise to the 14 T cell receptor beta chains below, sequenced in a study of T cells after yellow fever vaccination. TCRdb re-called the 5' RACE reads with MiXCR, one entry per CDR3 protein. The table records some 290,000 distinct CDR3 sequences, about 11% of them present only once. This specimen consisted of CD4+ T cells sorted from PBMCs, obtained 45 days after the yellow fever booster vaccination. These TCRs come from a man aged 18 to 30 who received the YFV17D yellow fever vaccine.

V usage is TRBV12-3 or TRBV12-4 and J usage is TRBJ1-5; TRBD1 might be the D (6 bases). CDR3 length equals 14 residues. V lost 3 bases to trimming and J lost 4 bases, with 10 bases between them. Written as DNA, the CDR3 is TGTGCCAGCAGTTTGAGTCAGGGGAATCAGCCCCAGCATTTT. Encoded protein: CASSLSQGNQPQHF.

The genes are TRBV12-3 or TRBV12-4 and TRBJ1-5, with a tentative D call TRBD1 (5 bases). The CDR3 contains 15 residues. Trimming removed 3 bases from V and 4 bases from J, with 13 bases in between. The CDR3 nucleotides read TGTGCCAGCAGTTTTAGGGGCCTTGGGAATCAGCCCCAGCATTTT. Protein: CASSFRGLGNQPQHF.

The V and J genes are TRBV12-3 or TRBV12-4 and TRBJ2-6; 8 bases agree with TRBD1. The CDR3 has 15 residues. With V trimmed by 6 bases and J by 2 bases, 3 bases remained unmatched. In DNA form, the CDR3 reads TGTGCCAGCAGCAAGGACAGGGCTGGGGCCAACGTCCTGACTTTC. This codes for CASSKDRAGANVLTF.

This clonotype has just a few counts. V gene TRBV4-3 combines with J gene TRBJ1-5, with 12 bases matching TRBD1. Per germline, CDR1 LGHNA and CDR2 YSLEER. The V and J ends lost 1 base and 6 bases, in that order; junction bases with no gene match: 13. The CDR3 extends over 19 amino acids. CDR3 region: CASSQAVPGQGAMVQPQHF. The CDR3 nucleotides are TGCGCCAGCAGCCAAGCCGTCCCGGGACAGGGGGCGATGGTTCAGCCCCAGCATTTT.

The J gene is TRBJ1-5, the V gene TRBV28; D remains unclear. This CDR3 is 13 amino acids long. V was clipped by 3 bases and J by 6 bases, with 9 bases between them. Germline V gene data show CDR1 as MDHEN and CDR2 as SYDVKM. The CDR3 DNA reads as TGTGCCAGCAGTTTCGGTCCGGTTCAGCCCCAGCATTTT. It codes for CASSFGPVQPQHF.

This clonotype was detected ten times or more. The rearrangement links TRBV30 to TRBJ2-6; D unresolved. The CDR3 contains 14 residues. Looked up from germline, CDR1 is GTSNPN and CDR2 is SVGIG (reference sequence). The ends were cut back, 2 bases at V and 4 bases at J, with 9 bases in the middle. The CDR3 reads CAWSIRGGANVLTF. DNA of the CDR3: TGTGCCTGGAGTATCCGTGGGGGGGCCAACGTCCTGACTTTC.

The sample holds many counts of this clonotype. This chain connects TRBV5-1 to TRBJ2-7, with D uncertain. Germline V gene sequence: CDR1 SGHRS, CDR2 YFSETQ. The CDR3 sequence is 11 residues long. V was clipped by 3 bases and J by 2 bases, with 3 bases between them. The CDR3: CASSSTYEQYF. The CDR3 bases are TGCGCCAGCAGCTCCACCTACGAGCAGTACTTC.

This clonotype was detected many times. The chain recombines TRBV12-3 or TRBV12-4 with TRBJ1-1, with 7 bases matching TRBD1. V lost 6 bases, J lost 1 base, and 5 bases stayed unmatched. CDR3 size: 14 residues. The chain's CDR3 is CASSPQGSNTEAFF. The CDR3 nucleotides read TGTGCCAGCAGCCCACAGGGGTCGAACACTGAAGCTTTCTTT.

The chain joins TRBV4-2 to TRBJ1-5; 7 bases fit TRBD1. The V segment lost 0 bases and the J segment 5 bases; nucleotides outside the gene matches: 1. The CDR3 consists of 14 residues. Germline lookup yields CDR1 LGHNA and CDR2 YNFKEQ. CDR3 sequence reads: CASSQDRGYQPQHF. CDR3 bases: TGTGCCAGCAGCCAAGACAGGGGGTATCAGCCCCAGCATTTT.

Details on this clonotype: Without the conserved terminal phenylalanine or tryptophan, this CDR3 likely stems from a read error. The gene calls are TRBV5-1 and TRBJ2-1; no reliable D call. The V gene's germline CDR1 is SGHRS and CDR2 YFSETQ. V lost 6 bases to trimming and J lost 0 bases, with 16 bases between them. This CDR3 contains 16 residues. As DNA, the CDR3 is TGCGCCAGCACCCCTGACGGACCCAGCTCCTACAATGAGCAGTTCTTA. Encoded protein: CASTPDGPSSYNEQFL.

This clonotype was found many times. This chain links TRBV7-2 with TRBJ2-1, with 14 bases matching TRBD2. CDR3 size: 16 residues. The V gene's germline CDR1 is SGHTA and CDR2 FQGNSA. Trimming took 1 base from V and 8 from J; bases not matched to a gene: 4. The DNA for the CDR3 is TGTGCCAGCAGCTTAGGACTAGCGGGGGGGTCCGATGAGCAGTTCTTC. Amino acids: CASSLGLAGGSDEQFF.

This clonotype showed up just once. The CDR3 is CASSLTPDREAFF. In DNA form, the CDR3 reads TGTGCCAGCAGCTTGACTCCCGACCGCGAAGCTTTCTTT. The chain combines TRBV7-2 with TRBJ1-1; D ambiguous. The germline V and J ends were trimmed by 3 bases and 8 bases, with 13 bases remaining between them. The CDR3 totals 13 residues. Germline V gives CDR1 SGHTA, CDR2 FQGNSA. Using reference TRBV7-2 and TRBJ1-1 for the parts outside the CDR3, the full variable domain is GAGVSQSPSNKVTEKGKDVELRCDPISGHTALYWYRQSLGQGLEFLIYFQGNSAPDKSGLPSDRFSAERTGGSVSTLTIQRTQQEDSAVYLCASSLTPDREAFFGQGTRLTVV.

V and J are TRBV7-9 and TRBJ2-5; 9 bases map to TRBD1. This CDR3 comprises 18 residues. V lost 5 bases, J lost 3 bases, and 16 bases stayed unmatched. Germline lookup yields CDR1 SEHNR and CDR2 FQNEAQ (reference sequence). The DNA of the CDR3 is TGTGCCAGCAGCACTCGGGACAGGGCCGCAGGAGTGGAAGAGACCCAGTACTTC. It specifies CASSTRDRAAGVEETQYF.

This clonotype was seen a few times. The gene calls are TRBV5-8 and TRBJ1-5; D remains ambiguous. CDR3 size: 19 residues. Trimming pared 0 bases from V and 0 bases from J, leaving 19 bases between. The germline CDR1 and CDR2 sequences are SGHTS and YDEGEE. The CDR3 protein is CASSLEAQPGISSNQPQHF. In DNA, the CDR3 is TGTGCCAGCAGCTTGGAGGCGCAGCCGGGGATAAGTAGCAATCAGCCCCAGCATTTT.